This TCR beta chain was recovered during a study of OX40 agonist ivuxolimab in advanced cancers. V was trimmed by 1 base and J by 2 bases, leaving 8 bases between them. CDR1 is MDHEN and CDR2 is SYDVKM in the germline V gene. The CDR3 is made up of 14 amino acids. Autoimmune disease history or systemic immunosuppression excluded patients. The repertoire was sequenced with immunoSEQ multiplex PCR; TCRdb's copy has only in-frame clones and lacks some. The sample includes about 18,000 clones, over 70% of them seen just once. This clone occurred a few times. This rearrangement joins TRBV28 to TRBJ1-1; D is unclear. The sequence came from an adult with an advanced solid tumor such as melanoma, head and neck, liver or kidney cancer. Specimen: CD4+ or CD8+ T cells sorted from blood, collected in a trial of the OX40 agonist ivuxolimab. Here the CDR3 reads CASSLFGDNTEAFF. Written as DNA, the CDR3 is TGTGCCAGCAGTTTATTCGGGGATAACACTGAAGCTTTCTTT.